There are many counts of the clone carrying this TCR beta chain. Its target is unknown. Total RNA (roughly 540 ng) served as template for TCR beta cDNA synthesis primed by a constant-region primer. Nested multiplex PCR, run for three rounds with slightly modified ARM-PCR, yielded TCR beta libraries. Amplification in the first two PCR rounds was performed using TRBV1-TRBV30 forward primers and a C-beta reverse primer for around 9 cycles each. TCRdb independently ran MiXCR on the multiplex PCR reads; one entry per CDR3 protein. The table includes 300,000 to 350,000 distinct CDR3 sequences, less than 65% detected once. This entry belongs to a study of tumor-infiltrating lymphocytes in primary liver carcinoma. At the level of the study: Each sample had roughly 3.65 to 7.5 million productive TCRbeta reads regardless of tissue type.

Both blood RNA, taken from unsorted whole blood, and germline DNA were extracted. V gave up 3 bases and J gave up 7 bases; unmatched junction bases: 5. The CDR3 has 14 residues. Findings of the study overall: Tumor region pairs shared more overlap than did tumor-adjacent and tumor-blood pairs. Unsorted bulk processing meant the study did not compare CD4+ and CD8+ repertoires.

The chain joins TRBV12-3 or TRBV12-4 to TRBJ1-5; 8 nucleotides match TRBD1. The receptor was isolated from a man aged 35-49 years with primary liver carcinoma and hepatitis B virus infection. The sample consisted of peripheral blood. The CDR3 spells CASSFGDRRQPQHF. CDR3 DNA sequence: TGTGCCAGCAGTTTTGGGGACAGGCGACAGCCCCAGCATTTT.